Described below is a single TCR beta chain sequence and its context. The protocol was immunoSEQ multiplex PCR, while the TCRdb copy is restricted to in-frame clones and leaves out a portion. The table has roughly 150,000 clones, 86% seen once. This sample was included in a study of blood T cell repertoires in COVID-19. Overall study: Collection of acute and convalescent COVID-19 samples took place in the United States, Italy and Spain.

The J segment lost 6 bases and the V segment lost 0 bases, leaving 3 bases of the junction unmatched. CDR1 and CDR2 (germline): SGHRS, YFSETQ. The CDR3 runs 15 residues. Material: PBMCs or T cells enriched from blood (not recorded which). V and J are TRBV5-1 and TRBJ1-1; 12 bases map to TRBD1. The TCR originated in a man aged 50 to 59 who had recovered from COVID-19. The CDR3 bases are TGCGCCAGCAGCTTGGTGGGACAGGGGGCCCCTGAAGCTTTCTTT. Translating it yields CASSLVGQGAPEAFF.